A selection of T cell receptor beta chains follows, all from one sample in a study of T-cell memory formation after mild COVID-19. MiXCR, applied by TCRdb to the 5' RACE reads, yields one record per CDR3 protein. This table holds 400,000 to 500,000 distinct CDR3 sequences, 20% found once. Input material: PBMCs or a T cell subset sorted from them (not recorded which). All receptors derive from an adult woman who had mild COVID-19 (a few samples of this study predate the infection). Cell type and time point are not known. Each CDR3 is given with its conserved first and last residue. Each record gives: CDR3 protein, CDR3 DNA, V gene, J gene, D gene, clone size. The D gene is left open where the match is weak. Rows give clone size only sometimes, using once, few, many, or a class for an expanded clone.

CASSRGTAPEAFF,TGTGCCAGCAGCCGCGGGACGGCCCCTGAAGCTTTCTTT,TRBV6-5,TRBJ1-1,.,.
CSVGQGLTEAFF,TGCAGCGTGGGACAGGGGCTCACTGAAGCTTTCTTT,TRBV29-1,TRBJ1-1,TRBD1,.
CASSSGLITGELFF,TGTGCCAGCAGCTCGGGACTTATCACCGGGGAGCTGTTTTTT,TRBV11-3,TRBJ2-2,.,.
CASSQGSGSGDEQFF,TGTGCCAGCAGCCAGGGTAGCGGGAGTGGGGATGAGCAGTTCTTC,TRBV3-1,TRBJ2-1,TRBD2,.
CASSLDSASYNEQFF,TGTGCCAGCAGCTTGGATAGCGCCTCCTACAATGAGCAGTTCTTC,TRBV5-4,TRBJ2-1,.,.
CASSPGTSGGPGEQFF,TGTGCCAGCAGCCCTGGGACTAGCGGGGGCCCGGGTGAGCAGTTCTTC,TRBV4-2,TRBJ2-1,TRBD2,.
CASSQDDRGTEAFF,TGCGCCAGCAGCCAAGATGACAGGGGTACTGAAGCTTTCTTT,TRBV4-1,TRBJ1-1,TRBD1,few
CASSFKKTQYF,TGCGCCAGCAGCTTTAAAAAGACCCAGTACTTC,TRBV5-1,TRBJ2-5,.,.
CASSPAAYTGELFF,TGTGCCAGCAGCCCAGCGGCCTACACCGGGGAGCTGTTTTTT,TRBV7-2,TRBJ2-2,.,few
CASRRTGEETQYF,TGTGCCAGCAGAAGGACAGGGGAAGAGACCCAGTACTTC,TRBV5-4,TRBJ2-5,TRBD1,.
CASSFNSGEAFF,TGTGCCAGCAGCTTCAACTCAGGGGAAGCTTTCTTT,TRBV7-2,TRBJ1-1,.,few
CASSPTDPDGDEQYF,TGTGCCAGCAGTCCCACCGACCCGGACGGGGACGAGCAGTACTTC,TRBV6-5,TRBJ2-7,.,few
CASSPAPTHSGANVLTF,TGTGCCAGCTCACCAGCCCCTACGCACTCTGGGGCCAACGTCCTGACTTTC,TRBV18,TRBJ2-6,.,.
CASSFSTDWGGHTDTQYF,TGTGCCAGCAGTTTTTCCACTGACTGGGGGGGACACACAGATACGCAGTATTTT,TRBV12-3/TRBV12-4,TRBJ2-3,.,.
CASSSFGGGARVEQFF,TGTGCCAGCAGTTCATTTGGAGGGGGGGCAAGAGTTGAGCAGTTCTTC,TRBV12-3/TRBV12-4,TRBJ2-1,.,.
CASSPRGLAGGGTDTQYF,TGTGCCAGCAGCCCCCGTGGGCTAGCGGGGGGGGGCACAGATACGCAGTATTTT,TRBV7-8,TRBJ2-3,TRBD2,few
CASSSTGGWNTIYF,TGTGCCAGCAGCTCAACAGGGGGCTGGAACACCATATATTTT,TRBV5-5,TRBJ1-3,TRBD1,.
CASSTGTAGQPQHF,TGCGCCAGCAGCACCGGGACGGCGGGACAGCCCCAGCATTTT,TRBV5-1,TRBJ1-5,.,few
CASSPRQGPSYNEQFF,TGTGCCAGCAGTCCTAGACAGGGGCCATCCTACAATGAGCAGTTCTTC,TRBV2,TRBJ2-1,TRBD1,.
CASSSFANTDTQYF,TGTGCCAGCAGCTCGTTTGCGAACACAGATACGCAGTATTTT,TRBV7-8,TRBJ2-3,.,.
CATSADATGAEAFF,TGTGCCACCAGTGCCGACGCCACAGGGGCTGAAGCTTTCTTT,TRBV24-1,TRBJ1-1,TRBD1,.
CSVLRREGQETQYF,TGCAGCGTTCTTAGGAGGGAGGGCCAGGAGACCCAGTACTTC,TRBV29-1,TRBJ2-5,TRBD2,.
CASPGEKGPGNTIYF,TGTGCCAGCCCTGGCGAAAAGGGTCCTGGAAACACCATATATTTT,TRBV21-1,TRBJ1-3,.,.
CSANLPGGRGETQYF,TGCAGTGCAAACCTCCCTGGCGGGAGGGGCGAGACCCAGTACTTC,TRBV20-1,TRBJ2-5,TRBD2,.
CASSGFQAGGPHEQYF,TGTGCCAGCAGTGGTTTTCAAGCGGGAGGGCCCCACGAGCAGTACTTC,TRBV2,TRBJ2-7,TRBD2,few
CASSLRQGEGYTF,TGTGCCAGCTCACTCAGACAGGGTGAAGGCTACACCTTC,TRBV18,TRBJ1-2,TRBD1,.
CASSSGSSGNEQFF,TGTGCCAGCAGCTCGGGGTCTAGCGGCAATGAGCAGTTCTTC,TRBV5-6,TRBJ2-1,TRBD2,few
CASSRWAGEEDTQYF,TGTGCCAGCAGTCGTTGGGCGGGAGAAGAAGATACGCAGTATTTT,TRBV7-2,TRBJ2-3,TRBD2,few
CASSQGSTQSPLHF,TGTGCCAGCAGCCAAGGATCTACGCAATCACCCCTCCACTTT,TRBV4-2,TRBJ1-6,.,.
CATSRNQGAGETQYF,TGTGCCACCAGCAGGAACCAGGGGGCAGGAGAGACCCAGTACTTC,TRBV15,TRBJ2-5,TRBD1,few
CASTPGERSNEKLFF,TGTGCCAGCACCCCTGGTGAAAGGAGCAATGAAAAACTGTTTTTT,TRBV12-3/TRBV12-4,TRBJ1-4,.,.
CATSGRGPDYGYTF,TGTGCCACCAGTGGGCGAGGGCCCGACTATGGCTACACCTTC,TRBV24-1,TRBJ1-2,.,once
CASSLDSARYEQYF,TGTGCCAGCAGCCTGGACTCTGCCCGTTACGAGCAGTACTTC,TRBV7-9,TRBJ2-7,.,.
CASSIPGQRGELFF,TGTGCCAGCAGTATACCGGGACAGAGGGGGGAGCTGTTTTTT,TRBV28,TRBJ2-2,TRBD1,few
CASSYSYSGNSYEQYF,TGTGCCAGCAGTTACTCATATAGCGGAAATTCCTACGAGCAGTACTTC,TRBV6-5,TRBJ2-7,.,.
CATSDYRELFF,TGTGCCACCAGTGATTACCGGGAGCTGTTTTTT,TRBV24-1,TRBJ2-2,.,few
CSVQGSSLNQPQHF,TGCAGCGTCCAGGGGTCATCTCTCAATCAGCCCCAGCATTTT,TRBV29-1,TRBJ1-5,.,few
CASSLFTWTGLGETQYF,TGCGCCAGCAGCTTGTTCACCTGGACAGGGCTCGGAGAGACCCAGTACTTC,TRBV5-1,TRBJ2-5,TRBD1,.
CASSLFTSGGRRDNEQFF,TGTGCCAGCAGCTTATTTACTAGCGGGGGGCGAAGAGACAATGAGCAGTTCTTC,TRBV7-6,TRBJ2-1,TRBD2,few
CSVYRGGAAYEQYF,TGCAGCGTGTACCGCGGGGGGGCCGCCTACGAGCAGTACTTC,TRBV29-1,TRBJ2-7,TRBD2,few
CSARDDQIEAFF,TGCAGTGCTAGAGATGACCAAATTGAAGCTTTCTTT,TRBV20-1,TRBJ1-1,.,.
CASSLKVGPGYNEQFF,TGTGCCAGCAGTTTAAAGGTAGGGCCAGGGTACAATGAGCAGTTCTTC,TRBV12-3/TRBV12-4,TRBJ2-1,.,few
CASSLDVYNEQFF,TGTGCCAGCAGCTTGGACGTCTACAATGAGCAGTTCTTC,TRBV5-5,TRBJ2-1,.,.
CASSLDVTSNEQFF,TGCGCCAGCAGCTTGGATGTGACTAGCAATGAGCAGTTCTTC,TRBV5-1,TRBJ2-1,.,many
CASRPGSFNQPQHF,TGTGCCAGCAGGCCCGGGTCCTTCAATCAGCCCCAGCATTTT,TRBV6-5,TRBJ1-5,.,few
CASSQDWSSYEQYF,TGTGCCAGCAGCCAAGATTGGAGCTCCTACGAGCAGTACTTC,TRBV3-1,TRBJ2-7,.,.
CASSTGRGGPLNEQFF,TGTGCCAGCAGCACCGGTCGGGGAGGGCCGTTGAATGAGCAGTTCTTC,TRBV27,TRBJ2-1,TRBD2,.
CASSLTRDSYEQYF,TGTGCCAGCAGCCTCACCAGGGATTCCTACGAGCAGTACTTC,TRBV7-2,TRBJ2-7,.,few
CASSLENRAGTDTQYF,TGCGCCAGCAGCTTGGAGAACAGGGCTGGCACAGATACGCAGTATTTT,TRBV5-1,TRBJ2-3,.,.
CASSSSTDRGRSDYGYTF,TGTGCCAGCAGCTCCTCCACGGACAGGGGGCGTTCGGACTATGGCTACACCTTC,TRBV7-9,TRBJ1-2,TRBD1,.